These T cell receptor beta chains were read from a single sample in a study of response to subunit inactivated influenza vaccine. One entry per CDR3 protein, called by TCRdb with MiXCR from the RT-PCR reads. The table shows more than 600,000 distinct CDR3 sequences, with around 18% occurring only once. The sequenced sample was PBMCs from blood, obtained 4 to 6 days after vaccination. These TCRs come from a man aged 50 to 59 who received an inactivated influenza vaccine. Each CDR3 is given with its conserved first and last residue. D genes are given only for firm matches. A row's size may be missing; if present it is once, few, many or a size class.

size,V,D,J,DNA,CDR3
many,TRBV12-3/TRBV12-4,-,TRBJ1-3,TGTGCCAGCGGCAGACGGAGCTCTGGAAACACCATATATTTT,CASGRRSSGNTIYF
-,TRBV7-9,-,TRBJ2-2,TGTGCCAGGACAGAACACACCGGGGAGCTGTTTTTT,CARTEHTGELFF
few,TRBV4-3,-,TRBJ2-7,TGCGCCAGCAGCCAACAACAATCCTACGAGCAGTACTTC,CASSQQQSYEQYF
few,TRBV9,-,TRBJ1-5,TGTGCCAGCAGCGAGGAGGGGGATCAGCCCCAGCATTTT,CASSEEGDQPQHF
-,TRBV20-1,-,TRBJ2-1,TGCAGTGCTAGAGTTAGGAGGGGCTCCAATGAGCAGTTCTTC,CSARVRRGSNEQFF
few,TRBV5-6,TRBD2,TRBJ2-7,TGTGCCAGCAGCTATCCAACTAGCGGGAGTTCCTACGAGCAGTACTTC,CASSYPTSGSSYEQYF
-,TRBV20-1,TRBD2,TRBJ2-1,TGCAGTGCTAGAGATGGTTCCGGACTAGCGGGAGCGAGCTCCTACAATGAGCAGTTCTTC,CSARDGSGLAGASSYNEQFF
-,TRBV20-1,TRBD2,TRBJ2-7,TGCAGTGCTAGAAGGAGCAGCGGGAGTATCACCGAGCAGTACTTC,CSARRSSGSITEQYF
-,TRBV5-1,TRBD1,TRBJ1-6,TGCGCCAGCAGCTTGTTGGGACAGTTCAATAATTCACCCCTCCACTTT,CASSLLGQFNNSPLHF
few,TRBV29-1,-,TRBJ1-1,TGCAGCGTCGGCCTTTTGAACACTGAAGCTTTCTTT,CSVGLLNTEAFF
-,TRBV20-1,TRBD2,TRBJ2-5,TGCAGTGCTTCCGGGACTAGCGGGGGGGCTCAAGAGACCCAGTACTTC,CSASGTSGGAQETQYF
-,TRBV7-9,-,TRBJ2-7,TGTGCCAGCAGCTTTATCCCCTACGAGCAGTACTTC,CASSFIPYEQYF
few,TRBV21-1,-,TRBJ1-5,TGTCAGGGCAATCAGCCCCAGCATTTT,CQGNQPQHF
-,TRBV7-2,TRBD2,TRBJ2-3,TGTGCCAGCGGGGGGGGGACTTACACAGATACGCAGTATTTT,CASGGGTYTDTQYF
few,TRBV7-9,TRBD1,TRBJ2-5,TGTGCCAGCAGCGACAGAGGGGGCCGTGGGGAGACCCAGTACTTC,CASSDRGGRGETQYF
few,TRBV29-1,-,TRBJ2-3,TGCAGCACACCGGGACTCGGCACAGATACGCAGTATTTT,CSTPGLGTDTQYF